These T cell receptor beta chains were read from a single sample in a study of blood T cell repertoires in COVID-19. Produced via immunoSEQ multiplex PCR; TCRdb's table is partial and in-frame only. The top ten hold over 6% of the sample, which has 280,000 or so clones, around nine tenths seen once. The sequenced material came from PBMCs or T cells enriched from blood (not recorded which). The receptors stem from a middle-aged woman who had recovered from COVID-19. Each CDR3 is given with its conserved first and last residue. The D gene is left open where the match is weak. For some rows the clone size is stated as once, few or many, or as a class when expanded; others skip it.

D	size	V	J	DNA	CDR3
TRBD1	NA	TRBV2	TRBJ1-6	TGTGCCAGCAGTGAAACCCCAACCCCGACAGGGGGCAAGGATTCACCCCTCCACTTT	CASSETPTPTGGKDSPLHF
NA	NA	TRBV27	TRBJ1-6	TGTGCCAGCAGGCCGGACAGCTATAATTCACCCCTCCACTTT	CASRPDSYNSPLHF
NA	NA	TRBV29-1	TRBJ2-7	TGCAGCGTCGTCACAGGGAACAAGCAGTACTTC	CSVVTGNKQYF
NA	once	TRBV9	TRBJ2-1	TGTGCCAGCAGCGTAGTCTCAGCCCAGGGTAGTGAGCAGTTCTTC	CASSVVSAQGSEQFF
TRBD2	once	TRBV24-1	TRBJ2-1	TGTGCCACCAGTGATTGGACTAGACATGAGCAGTTCTTC	CATSDWTRHEQFF
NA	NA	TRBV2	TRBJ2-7	TGTGCCAGCAGTAGGAGGGAGACCGAGCAGTACTTC	CASSRRETEQYF
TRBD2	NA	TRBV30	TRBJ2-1	TGTGCCTGGAGTTTGTTGCGGGGGTACAATGAGCAGTTCTTC	CAWSLLRGYNEQFF
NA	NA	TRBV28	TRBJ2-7	TGTGCCAGCAGCTACGGGCTCTGGGGCGACTACGAGCAGTACTTC	CASSYGLWGDYEQYF
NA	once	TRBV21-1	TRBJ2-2	TGTGCCAGCATCCCTAGCGGGAGGTCTGACCACACCGGGGAGCTGTTTTTT	CASIPSGRSDHTGELFF
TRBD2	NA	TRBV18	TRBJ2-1	TGTGCCAGCTCACTCTCCGGGACTAGGAGGGTTGGCAATGAGCAGTTCTTC	CASSLSGTRRVGNEQFF
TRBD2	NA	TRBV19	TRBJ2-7	TGTGCCAGTAGTCGGTCACTAGCGGGAGGTGGATACGAGCAGTACTTC	CASSRSLAGGGYEQYF
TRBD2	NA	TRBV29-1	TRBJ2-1	TGCAGCGCCGGGGGGGTCCCCCACAATGAGCAGTTCTTC	CSAGGVPHNEQFF
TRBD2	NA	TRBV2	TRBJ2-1	TGTGCCAGCAGGGGGGGACTAGCGGGGAACTACAATGAGCAGTTCTTC	CASRGGLAGNYNEQFF
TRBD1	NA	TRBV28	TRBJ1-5	TGTGCCAGCAGTGATAACATGGACAGGGGGCAGTTT	CASSDNMDRGQF
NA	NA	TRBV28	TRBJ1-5	TGTGCCAGCAGTTCCCCCGACTCCCTTGGTAGCAATCAGCCCCAGCATTTT	CASSSPDSLGSNQPQHF
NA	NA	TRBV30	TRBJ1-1	TGTGCGATCGGGACTGAAGCTTTCTTT	CAIGTEAFF
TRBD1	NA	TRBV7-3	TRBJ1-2	TGTGCCAGCAGCTTAACAGGGACAGGGGGTATAAATGGCTACACCTTC	CASSLTGTGGINGYTF
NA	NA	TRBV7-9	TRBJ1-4	TGTGCCAGCAGCCCCGCTTTGGCGGCAAATGAAAAACTGTTTTTT	CASSPALAANEKLFF
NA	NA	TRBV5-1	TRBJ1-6	TGCGCCAGCAGCTTACTCCCTGGGGGCGCAAATCCGTTGGATTCACCCCTCCACTTT	CASSLLPGGANPLDSPLHF
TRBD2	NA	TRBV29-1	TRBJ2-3	TGCAGCGTTACGGCTAGCGGGAGAACAGATACGCAGTATTTT	CSVTASGRTDTQYF
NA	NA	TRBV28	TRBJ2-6	TGTGCCAGCAGTTTTTCCGGGGAGCCGGGTGGGGCCAACGTCCTGACTTTC	CASSFSGEPGGANVLTF
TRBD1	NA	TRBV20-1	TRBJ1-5	TGCAGTGCTGGTGCCGTCGGACAGGGGAGGCTACATCAGCCCCAGCATTTT	CSAGAVGQGRLHQPQHF
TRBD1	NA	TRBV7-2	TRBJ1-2	TGTGCCAGCAGCACCGGTGGGACAGGGAACTATGGCTACACCTTC	CASSTGGTGNYGYTF
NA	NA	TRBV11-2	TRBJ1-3	TGTGCCAGCAGCTTCAGTTTTGACTCTGGAAACACCATATATTTT	CASSFSFDSGNTIYF
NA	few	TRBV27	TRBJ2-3	TGTGCCAGCGCAATAAATGGCGTCTCCAAACAGGCCACCTTT	CASAINGVSKQATF
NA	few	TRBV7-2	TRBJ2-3	TGTGCCAGCAGCTCCCAGGTTGGTCCGGGGGACACAGATACGCAGTATTTT	CASSSQVGPGDTDTQYF
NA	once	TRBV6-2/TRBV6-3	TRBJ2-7	TGTGCCAGCAGACCTCCACAGGGAACCTACGAGCAGTACTTC	CASRPPQGTYEQYF
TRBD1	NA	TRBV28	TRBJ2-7	TGTGCCAGCAGAACAGGGGGCGCATCCTACGAGCAGTACTTC	CASRTGGASYEQYF
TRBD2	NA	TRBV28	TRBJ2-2	TGTGCCAGCAAACAACGGGGGGGAGGAGGCACCGGGGAGCTGTTTTTT	CASKQRGGGGTGELFF
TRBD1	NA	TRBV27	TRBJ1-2	TGTGCCAGTAGGCAGGGGGCAGTTGGCTACACCTTC	CASRQGAVGYTF